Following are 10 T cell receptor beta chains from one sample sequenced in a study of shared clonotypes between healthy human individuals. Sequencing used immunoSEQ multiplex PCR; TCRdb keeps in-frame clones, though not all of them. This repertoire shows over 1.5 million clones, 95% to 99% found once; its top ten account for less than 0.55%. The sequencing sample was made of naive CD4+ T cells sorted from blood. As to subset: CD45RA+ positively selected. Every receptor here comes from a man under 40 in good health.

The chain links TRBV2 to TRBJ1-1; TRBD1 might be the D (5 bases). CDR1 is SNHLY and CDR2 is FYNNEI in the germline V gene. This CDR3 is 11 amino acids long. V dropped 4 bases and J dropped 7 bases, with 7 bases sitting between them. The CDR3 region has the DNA TGTGCCAGCAGTGGGGGGGGTGAAGCTTTCTTT. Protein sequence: CASSGGGEAFF.

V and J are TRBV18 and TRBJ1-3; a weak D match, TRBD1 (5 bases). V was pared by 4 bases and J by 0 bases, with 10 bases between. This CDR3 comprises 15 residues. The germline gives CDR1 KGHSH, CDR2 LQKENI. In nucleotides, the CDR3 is TGTGCCAGCTCACTTCAGGGAGTCTCTGGAAACACCATATATTTT. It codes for CASSLQGVSGNTIYF.

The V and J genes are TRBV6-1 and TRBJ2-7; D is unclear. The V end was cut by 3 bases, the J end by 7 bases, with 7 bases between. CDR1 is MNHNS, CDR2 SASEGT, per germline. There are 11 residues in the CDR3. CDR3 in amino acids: CASSELWEQYF. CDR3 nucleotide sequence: TGTGCCAGCAGTGAGCTCTGGGAGCAGTACTTC.

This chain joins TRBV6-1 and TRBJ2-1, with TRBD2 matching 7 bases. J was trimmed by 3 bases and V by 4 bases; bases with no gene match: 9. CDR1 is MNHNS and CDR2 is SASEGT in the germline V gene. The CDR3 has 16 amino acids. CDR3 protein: CASSGITSEYYNEQFF. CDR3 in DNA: TGTGCCAGCAGTGGCATTACTAGCGAGTACTACAATGAGCAGTTCTTC.

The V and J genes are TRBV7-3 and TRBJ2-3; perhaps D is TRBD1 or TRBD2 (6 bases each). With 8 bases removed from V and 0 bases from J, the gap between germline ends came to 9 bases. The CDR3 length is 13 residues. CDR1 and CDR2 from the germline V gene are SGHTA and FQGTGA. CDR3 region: CASSGASTDTQYF. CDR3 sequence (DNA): TGTGCCAGCTCGGGGGCTAGCACAGATACGCAGTATTTT.

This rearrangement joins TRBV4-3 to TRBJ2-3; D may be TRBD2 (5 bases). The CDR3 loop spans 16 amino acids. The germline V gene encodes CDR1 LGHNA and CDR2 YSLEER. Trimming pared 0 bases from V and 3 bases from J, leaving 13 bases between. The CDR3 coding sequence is TGCGCCAGCAGCCAAGATGTGGGAGTTTTGACAGATACGCAGTATTTT. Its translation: CASSQDVGVLTDTQYF.

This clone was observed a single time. The CDR3 sequence: CAISESPGRSSYEQYF. In DNA form, the CDR3 reads TGTGCCATCAGTGAGAGTCCAGGGAGAAGCTCCTACGAGCAGTACTTC. J is TRBJ2-7 and V is TRBV10-3; D tentatively fits TRBD1 or TRBD2 (5 bases each). The CDR3 spans 16 residues. Per the germline V gene, CDR1 is ENHRY and CDR2 is SYGVKD. The ends were cut back, 2 bases at V and 0 bases at J, with 14 bases in the middle.

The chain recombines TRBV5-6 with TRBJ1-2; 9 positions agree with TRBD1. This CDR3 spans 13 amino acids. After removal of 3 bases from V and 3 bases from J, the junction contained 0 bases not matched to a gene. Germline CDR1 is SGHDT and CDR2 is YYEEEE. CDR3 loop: CASSWTGDYGYTF. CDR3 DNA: TGTGCCAGCAGCTGGACAGGGGACTATGGCTACACCTTC.

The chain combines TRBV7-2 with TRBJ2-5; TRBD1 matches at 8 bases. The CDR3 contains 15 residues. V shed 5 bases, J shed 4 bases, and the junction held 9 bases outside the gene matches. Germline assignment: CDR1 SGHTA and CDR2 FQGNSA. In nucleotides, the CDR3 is TGTGCCAGCAGCCCTCCGACAGGGGCTAGAGAGACCCAGTACTTC. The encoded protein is CASSPPTGARETQYF.

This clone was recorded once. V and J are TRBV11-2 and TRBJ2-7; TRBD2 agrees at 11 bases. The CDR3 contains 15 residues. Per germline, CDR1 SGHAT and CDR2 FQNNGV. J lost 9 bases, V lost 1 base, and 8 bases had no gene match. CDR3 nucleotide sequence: TGTGCCAGCAGCTTAGGTCGGCTAGCGGGAGGCGGGCAGTACTTC. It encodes CASSLGRLAGGGQYF.